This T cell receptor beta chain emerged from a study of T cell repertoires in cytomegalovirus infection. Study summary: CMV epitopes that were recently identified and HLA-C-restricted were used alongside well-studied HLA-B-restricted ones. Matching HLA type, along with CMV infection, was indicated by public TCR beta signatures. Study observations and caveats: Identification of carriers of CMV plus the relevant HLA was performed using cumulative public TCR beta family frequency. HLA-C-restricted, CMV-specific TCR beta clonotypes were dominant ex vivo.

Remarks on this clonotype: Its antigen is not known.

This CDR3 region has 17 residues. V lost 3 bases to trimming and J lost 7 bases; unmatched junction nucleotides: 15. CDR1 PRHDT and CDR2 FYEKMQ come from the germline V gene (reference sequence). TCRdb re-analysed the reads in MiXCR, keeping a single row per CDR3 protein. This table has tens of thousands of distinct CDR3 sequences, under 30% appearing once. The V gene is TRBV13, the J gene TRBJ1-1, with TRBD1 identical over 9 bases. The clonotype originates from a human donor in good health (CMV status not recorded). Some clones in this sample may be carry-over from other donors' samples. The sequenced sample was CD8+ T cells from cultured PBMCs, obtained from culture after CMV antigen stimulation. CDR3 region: CASSFRRTGVDHGEAFF. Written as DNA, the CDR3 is TGTGCCAGCAGCTTTCGCCGGACAGGGGTTGACCACGGTGAAGCTTTCTTT.